This T cell receptor beta chain was retrieved from a study of T cells in Graves' hyperthyroidism and ophthalmopathy. Germline lookup yields CDR1 ENHRY and CDR2 SYGVKD. The length of the CDR3 is 13 residues. The V and J ends lost 10 bases and 3 bases respectively, with 13 bases between them. Amplification yielded TCR beta CDR3 regions, with RNA transcripts as the source. Using the HTBI primer set, a first-round RT-PCR was run on the TCR CDR3. TCRdb re-derived calls from the multiplex PCR reads in MiXCR, one entry per CDR3 protein. The table has roughly 570,000 distinct CDR3 sequences, just over 45% seen once.

The material sequenced was peripheral blood or thyroid tissue (not recorded which). This TCR was recovered from an adult woman with Graves' disease, either hyperthyroidism or ophthalmopathy (not recorded which). The chain is built from TRBV10-3 and TRBJ1-5; D uncertain. This CDR3 is CATRPWDNQPQHF. CDR3 in DNA: TGTGCCACCAGACCCTGGGACAATCAGCCCCAGCATTTT.